This TCR beta chain derives from a study of blood T cell repertoires in COVID-19. The study assigned cohorts using participant-reported clinical history. Among Cohort 3 donors, those recovered had two negative PCRs, clearance, or symptom resolution. The authors' processing: Counts of nucleated cells, estimated from reference gene primer amplification, were obtained. The repertoire was sequenced with immunoSEQ multiplex PCR; TCRdb's copy has only in-frame clones and lacks some. D and trimming come from the DNA, and the V and J calls and clone size come from that table. Of hundreds of thousands of clones listed, around 90% are singletons. Trimming cost V 2 bases and J 5 bases, with 14 bases left between them. The CDR3 length is 15 residues. The germline V gene encodes CDR1 SGDLS and CDR2 YYNGEE.

What was sequenced was PBMCs or T cells enriched from blood (not recorded which). This sequence was found in a woman aged 45-60 years who had recovered from COVID-19. J is TRBJ1-5 and V is TRBV9; D is uncertain. The CDR3 loop reads CASSVGTGAHQPQHF. The CDR3 bases are TGTGCCAGCAGCGTGGGTACGGGTGCCCATCAGCCCCAGCATTTT.